This TCR beta chain was profiled in a study of PD-1 blockade in classical Hodgkin lymphoma. Relapse was seen in all patients after autologous stem cell transplantation, and brentuximab vedotin exposure was variable. This clone was recorded only once. Method: immunoSEQ multiplex PCR; TCRdb's copy keeps in-frame clones and lacks some. The sample shows more than 11,000 clones, around 84% of them seen only once. CDR3 length equals 17 residues. Germline V gene data show CDR1 as SGDLS and CDR2 as YYNGEE. V trimming: 0 bases; J trimming: 3 bases; junction bases outside the gene matches: 6. The material was peripheral blood mononuclear cells (PBMCs), obtained at baseline. The chain carries TRBV9 and TRBJ2-3; 11 nucleotides align to TRBD2. The sequence came from a human donor with classical Hodgkin lymphoma. The CDR3 region is CASSVGLAGGQTDTQYF. CDR3 coding DNA: TGTGCCAGCAGCGTAGGCCTAGCGGGGGGACAGACAGATACGCAGTATTTT.